The sequence of this T cell receptor (beta chain) was determined in a study of shared clonotypes between healthy human individuals. As concerns this clone: Antigen unknown.

General study results and limits: Blood was the sole source, and tissue repertoires probably differ. Relative to clonotypes present in all four donors, those not shared had lower generation probabilities.

Using immunoSEQ multiplex PCR, the repertoire was profiled, and TCRdb retains in-frame clones only, with some absent. The profile shows more than 1,200,000 clones, 98% of them singletons. The CDR3 runs 15 residues. V lost 1 base and J 7 bases, leaving 13 bases between the germline ends. CDR1 and CDR2 from the germline V gene are SEHNR and FQNEAQ (reference sequence). This clonotype was sampled from a man aged 25 to 40 in good health. Sequencing used naive CD4+ T cells sorted from blood. Subset indicated: CD45RA+ positively selected. The chain recombines TRBV7-9 with TRBJ1-4; D gene ambiguous. As DNA, the CDR3 is TGTGCCAGCAGCTTAGGGAGGCGGAAGGGTGAAAAACTGTTTTTT. It yields the protein CASSLGRRKGEKLFF.